This T cell receptor beta chain was documented in a study of post-analysis software for immune sequencing data. Points on this clonotype: Its antigen is as yet unknown.

Prepared libraries of TCR beta cDNA carried unique molecular identifiers. TCRdb reprocessed the PCR reads with MiXCR, giving one entry per CDR3 protein. Among roughly 570,000 distinct CDR3 sequences listed, around 34% were seen once. There are 14 residues in the CDR3. Germline-derived CDR1 and CDR2 are SEHNR and FQNEAQ (reference sequence). V was cut by 10 bases and J by 5 bases, with 20 bases left in between. Study-wide points: TRBV5-6, TRBV5-1 and TRBV20-1 were among five TRBV segments more frequent in patients than controls.

Input material: blood. This receptor was obtained from a girl between 2 and 17 years old with multiple sclerosis. The V and J genes are TRBV7-9 and TRBJ2-5; D call uncertain. CDR3 residues: CATTFDAGSETQYF. In DNA, the CDR3 is TGTGCCACCACCTTTGATGCAGGAAGCGAGACCCAGTACTTC.